The clone carrying this T cell receptor (beta chain) has ten or more counts. Antigen specificity is unknown. There were TCR beta CDR3 regions amplified from RNA transcripts. A set of HTBI primers served as the primers for a first-round RT-PCR of the TCR CDR3. MiXCR was run by TCRdb on the multiplex PCR reads, yielding one entry per CDR3 protein. Among about 620,000 distinct CDR3 sequences listed, around 15% were seen once. The length of the CDR3 is 14 residues. Germline values: CDR1 MNHEY, CDR2 SMNVEV (reference sequence). Trimming stripped 6 bases from V and 1 base from J, with 11 bases between. Calling Graves' hyperthyroidism stable meant ophthalmopathy did not progress within 18 months. It was uncontrolled infection, other autoimmune disease, pregnancy or lactation that excluded patients. This entry is derived from a study of T cells in Graves' hyperthyroidism and ophthalmopathy. Study-wide findings and caveats: In blood, most of the thyroid clonotypes expanded above 0.001 were also present.

The chain carries TRBV27 and TRBJ2-3; possibly TRBD2 for D (6 bases). Sequenced: blood. The receptor was isolated from a young woman with Graves' hyperthyroidism. The CDR3 is CASSSGLRTDTQYF. The CDR3 coding sequence is TGTGCCAGCAGCTCGGGACTTCGCACAGATACGCAGTATTTT.